Sequencing of this TCR beta chain was carried out in a study of Ad26.COV2.S vaccination and SARS-CoV-2 variants. Study in general: Ad26.COV2.S shots went into the muscle once or twice, 56 days apart. Findings and limits, study-wide: Among vaccine recipients, spike-specific TCR breadth exceeded that of placebo recipients. Substantial response breadth was reportedly seen for spike-specific CD8+ and CD4+ T cells after vaccination.

From germline, CDR1 is SGHVS and CDR2 FQNEAQ. The CDR3 totals 14 residues. Trimming removed 2 bases from V and 1 base from J, with 8 bases in between. Using immunoSEQ multiplex PCR, the repertoire was profiled, and TCRdb retains in-frame clones only, with some absent. Of 400,000 or so clones listed, less than 90% are singletons. Described treatment: roughly 20 received Ad26.COV2.S at low or high dose, single or two shots; about 5 received placebo; per-sample allocation not given. Sampling took place 63 days after the first vaccine or placebo injection. An Ad26 vector carrying the Wuhan-strain SARS-CoV-2 spike served as the vaccine. Turning to this clone: Antigen unknown.

The chain combines TRBV7-8 with TRBJ2-5; perhaps TRBD1 as D (5 bases). Source: peripheral blood, taken in a trial of Ad26.COV2.S vaccine versus placebo. The receptor was isolated from a person between 18 and 65 years old who received the Ad26.COV2.S COVID-19 vaccine or a placebo. The CDR3 DNA reads TGTGCCAGCAGCTTACGACAGCTCCAAGAGACCCAGTACTTC. This translates into CASSLRQLQETQYF.